The 14 T cell receptor beta chains below were found in one sample sequenced in a study of CD8 T cells in ankylosing spondylitis. MiXCR, applied by TCRdb to the 5' RACE reads, yields one record per CDR3 protein. The sample comprises 250,000 or so distinct CDR3 sequences, over 9.5% of which are singletons, and 2.5% to 3% rests with the top ten. Material: blood, either unsorted or a sorted T cell fraction (not recorded which). These receptors all stem from a male donor with ankylosing spondylitis or in good health (not recorded which).

The table lists this clonotype with many counts. The rearrangement links TRBV7-2 to TRBJ2-3; D may be TRBD1 (6 bases). The germline CDR1 and CDR2 sequences are SGHTA and FQGNSA. The CDR3 has 14 residues. V was clipped by 5 bases and J by 2 bases, with 11 bases between them. The CDR3 DNA follows: TGTGCCAGCAGCCATACAGGGAACACAGATACGCAGTATTTT. Translation: CASSHTGNTDTQYF. Drawing the rest from reference TRBV7-2 and TRBJ2-3, the complete variable domain is GAGVSQSPSNKVTEKGKDVELRCDPISGHTALYWYRQSLGQGLEFLIYFQGNSAPDKSGLPSDRFSAERTGGSVSTLTIQRTQQEDSAVYLCASSHTGNTDTQYFGPGTRLTVL.

This clonotype has more than one count but fewer than ten. The V and J genes are TRBV7-9 and TRBJ2-7; 9 nucleotides match TRBD2. V dropped 5 bases and J dropped 0; count of bases not matched to a gene: 11. This CDR3 has 17 amino acids. Germline CDR1 reads SEHNR; CDR2 reads FQNEAQ (reference sequence). As DNA, the CDR3 is TGTGCCAGCAGCCCTCGTAGCGGGGGAGGACCCTCCTACGAGCAGTACTTC. Its protein product is CASSPRSGGGPSYEQYF.

This clonotype appeared many times. The gene calls are TRBV5-1 and TRBJ2-3; 13 bases line up with TRBD2. J gave up 3 bases and V 0 bases, and 4 bases lay outside the gene matches. This CDR3 has 17 residues. Germline assignment: CDR1 SGHRS and CDR2 YFSETQ. The CDR3, as DNA: TGCGCCAGCAGCTTGGCCGGGACTAGCGGGATGACAGATACGCAGTATTTT. Its translation is CASSLAGTSGMTDTQYF.

The rearrangement uses TRBV4-1 and TRBJ2-3; 12 bases line up with TRBD1. From germline, CDR1 is MGHRA and CDR2 YSYEKL. Trimming took 1 base from V and 0 from J; bases not matched to a gene: 2. The CDR3 is 17 amino acids. This CDR3 is CASSQAGTGGSTDTQYF. The CDR3 bases are TGCGCCAGCAGCCAAGCCGGGACAGGGGGCAGCACAGATACGCAGTATTTT.

This clonotype appeared many times. This chain connects TRBV20-1 to TRBJ2-7, with unresolved D. V lost 3 bases and J lost 3, with 12 bases in between. The germline CDR1 and CDR2 sequences are DFQATT and SNEGSKA (reference sequence). The CDR3 has 13 amino acids. The CDR3 DNA is TGCAGTGCTAGTCAAGCGAGAATCTACGAGCAGTACTTC. Its translation is CSASQARIYEQYF.

The table lists this clonotype with a count of one. An end of the junction does not agree with germline; a read error may underlie this. The V gene is TRBV7-2, the J gene TRBJ2-6, with D possibly TRBD1 on 5 matching bases. Germline V gene data show CDR1 as SGHTA and CDR2 as FQGNSA. The CDR3 length is 15 residues. CDR3 residues: CASRDQPSGANVPTF. CDR3 nucleotides: TGTGCCAGCAGAGATCAGCCCTCTGGGGCCAACGTCCCGACTTTC. The entire variable domain, with the rest obtained from reference TRBV7-2 and TRBJ2-6, is as follows: GAGVSQSPSNKVTEKGKDVELRCDPISGHTALYWYRQSLGQGLEFLIYFQGNSAPDKSGLPSDRFSAERTGGSVSTLTIQRTQQEDSAVYLCASRDQPSGANVPTFGAGSRLTVL.

In its sample, this clonotype was seen once. At one end, the junction sequence differs from germline, possibly due to a read error. The chain recombines TRBV19 with TRBJ2-2; 10 bases are a match to TRBD1. The germline V gene encodes CDR1 LNHDA and CDR2 SQIVND (reference sequence). The CDR3 sequence is 15 residues long. The CDR3 is CANSDRGPGTGELFF. The CDR3, as DNA: TGTGCCAATAGTGACAGGGGGCCGGGGACCGGGGAGCTGTTTTTT. Based on the CDR3 plus reference TRBV19 and TRBJ2-2, the full variable domain is DGGITQSPKYLFRKEGQNVTLSCEQNLNHDAMYWYRQDPGQGLRLIYYSQIVNDFQKGDIAEGYSVSREKKESFPLTVTSAQKNPTAFYLCANSDRGPGTGELFFGEGSRLTVL.

This clonotype was detected ten times or more. The V and J genes are TRBV12-3 or TRBV12-4 and TRBJ2-3; D may correspond to TRBD1 or TRBD2 (5 bases each). V lost 6 bases to trimming and J lost 4 bases, with 8 bases between them. This CDR3 has 12 amino acids. CDR3 nucleotides: TGTGCCAGCAGCCTGGGGGCAGATACGCAGTATTTT. Amino acids: CASSLGADTQYF.

This clonotype was counted between two and nine times. The chain links TRBV30 to TRBJ2-7; D is unclear. The length of the CDR3 is 11 residues. The ends were cut back, 0 bases at V and 6 bases at J, with 6 bases in the middle. Germline V lookup: CDR1 GTSNPN, CDR2 SVGIG (reference sequence). The CDR3, as DNA: TGTGCCTGGAGTGTAATGAGCGAGCAGTACTTC. Its protein is CAWSVMSEQYF. Complete variable domain (other parts from reference TRBV30 and TRBJ2-7): SQTIHQWPATLVQPVGSPLSLECTVEGTSNPNLYWYRQAAGRGLQLLFYSVGIGQISSEVPQNLSASRPQDRQFILSSKKLLLSDSGFYLCAWSVMSEQYFGPGTRLTVT.

This clonotype was observed at least ten times. The chain has TRBV12-3 or TRBV12-4 and TRBJ2-2; 10 nucleotides align to TRBD2. V lost 2 bases and J lost 4; bases outside the gene matches: 4. The CDR3 sequence is 16 residues long. CDR3 sequence reads: CASSLRAGGPTGELFF. CDR3 in DNA: TGTGCCAGCAGTTTACGAGCGGGAGGGCCCACCGGGGAGCTGTTTTTT.

The chain uses TRBV5-1 and TRBJ2-6; D is uncertain. Trimming took 4 bases from V and 0 from J, leaving 11 bases between them. The CDR3 is made up of 16 amino acids. Germline loops: CDR1 SGHRS, CDR2 YFSETQ. The CDR3 coding sequence is TGCGCCAGCAGCCCAAATGCTTACTCTGGGGCCAACGTCCTGACTTTC. It specifies CASSPNAYSGANVLTF.

This clonotype was seen repeatedly, ten times or more. This sequence joins TRBV2 and TRBJ2-1; 9 bases fit TRBD2. CDR3 length equals 14 residues. Germline V gene data show CDR1 as SNHLY and CDR2 as FYNNEI. The V gene end was trimmed by 8 bases and the J gene end by 5 bases; junction bases not matched to a gene: 7. CDR3 sequence (DNA): TGTGCCAGCCGGACTAGCGCGATAGACAATGAGCAGTTCTTC. Translating gives CASRTSAIDNEQFF.

This sequence joins TRBV20-1 and TRBJ2-1, with unresolved D. The CDR3 is 13 amino acids. The V gene lost 2 bases and the J gene lost 7 bases, with 12 bases spanning the gap. CDR1 is DFQATT and CDR2 is SNEGSKA in the germline V gene (reference sequence). Here the CDR3 DNA reads TGCAGTGCTAGAAAAGTGGGTAGGAATGAGCAGTTCTTC. Translation gives CSARKVGRNEQFF.

To note about this clonotype: This sequence may be a read error, since a much larger clone differs from it by one base. V is TRBV15 and J is TRBJ1-4; D call uncertain. The CDR3 spans 15 residues. Trimming cost V 5 bases and J 4 bases, with 14 bases left between them. Per germline, CDR1 LNHNV and CDR2 YYDKDF (reference sequence). CDR3 DNA sequence: TGTGCCACCAGCGACCCGGACGGCCTTAATGAAAAACTGTTTTTT. As protein: CATSDPDGLNEKLFF.